This TCR beta chain was identified during a study of Ad26.COV2.S vaccination and SARS-CoV-2 variants. Study-level information: Participant was drawn from the COV1001 Ad26.COV2.S trial arm.

Germline CDR1 SEHNR, CDR2 FQNEAQ (reference sequence). CDR3 length: 13 residues. V was shortened by 5 bases and J by 4 bases, with 11 bases between the two germline ends. Only in-frame clones appear in the TCRdb table, and some are missing; sequencing was by immunoSEQ multiplex PCR. The table records roughly 700,000 clones, more than 70% of them present only once. The sample's treatment: some 20 received Ad26.COV2.S at low or high dose, single or two shots; five or six received placebo; per-sample allocation not given. Sampling occurred on day 63 after the first vaccine or placebo injection. The chain employs TRBV7-9 and TRBJ1-2; D is undetermined. The source material was peripheral blood, sampled in a trial of Ad26.COV2.S vaccine versus placebo. The clonotype comes from a person between 18 and 65 years old who received the Ad26.COV2.S COVID-19 vaccine or a placebo. Here the CDR3 DNA reads TGTGCCAGCAGCCCCCAGATCTCCTATGGCTACACCTTC. It yields the protein CASSPQISYGYTF.